These T cell receptor beta chains were read from a single sample in a study of cytomegalovirus exposure and HLA in healthy donors. TCRdb keeps only in-frame clones here, not all; method: immunoSEQ multiplex PCR. The data contain about 150,000 clones, 75% to 90% of them singletons. Sequencing was performed on PBMCs. The receptors shown here come from a boy aged 2 to 10 in good health and CMV-seronegative. The CDR3 runs from the conserved cysteine through the conserved F or W. Fields, in order: V gene, CDR3 protein.

TRBV7-9,CASSPWGQGTDGYTF
TRBV23-1,CASSQWAPDSYYGYTF
TRBV19,CASSVDRGGYEQYF
TRBV10-1,CASSGGLAAGEQYF
TRBV7-2,CASSLAGLAGGPRYEQYF
TRBV5-6,CASSLGQGHSPLHF
TRBV19,CASSLTSSEQFF
TRBV7-9,CASSLQTSSYNEQFF
TRBV18,CASSPLRGSSYNEQFF
TRBV6-5,CASSLGQGLYGYTF
TRBV2,CASGTGEFQRSSYNEQFF
TRBV2,CASNRGAGGELFF
TRBV6-1,CASSTTSGGSETQYF
TRBV7-8,CASSLASGRNEQFF
TRBV7-9,CASSSGQGMNTEAFF
TRBV7-8,CASSQYGTMNTEAFF
TRBV4-2,CASSQVAGTSNEQFF
TRBV5-6,CASSQDEEETQYF
TRBV10-2,CASTPGLAAYNEQFF
TRBV18,CASSGEAGAYNEQFF
TRBV9,CASSSKAVRGPQHF
TRBV6-6,CASSYETGRDGYTF
TRBV6-1,CASSEYEGNSPLHF
TRBV7-6,CASSLGGGRSGNTIYF
TRBV4-1,CASSHGPNSGGAETQYF
TRBV5-6,CASSLALAGVGVEEETQYF
TRBV5-6,CASSLLRGPETSVF
TRBV30,CAWSVLNEQFF